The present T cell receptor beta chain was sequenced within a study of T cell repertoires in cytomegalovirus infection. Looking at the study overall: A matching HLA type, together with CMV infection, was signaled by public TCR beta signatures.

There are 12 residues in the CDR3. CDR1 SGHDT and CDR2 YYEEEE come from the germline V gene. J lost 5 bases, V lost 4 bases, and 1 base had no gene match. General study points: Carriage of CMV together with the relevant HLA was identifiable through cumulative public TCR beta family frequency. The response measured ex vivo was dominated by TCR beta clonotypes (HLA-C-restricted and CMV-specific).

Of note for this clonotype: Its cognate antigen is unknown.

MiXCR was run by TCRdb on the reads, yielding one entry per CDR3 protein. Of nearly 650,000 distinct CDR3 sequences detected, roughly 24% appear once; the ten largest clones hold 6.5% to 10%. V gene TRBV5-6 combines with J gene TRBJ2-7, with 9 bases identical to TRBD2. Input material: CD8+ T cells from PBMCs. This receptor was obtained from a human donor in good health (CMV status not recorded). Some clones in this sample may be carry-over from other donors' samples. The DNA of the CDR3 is TGTGCCAGCAGCGCGGGGGGGAACGAGCAGTACTTC. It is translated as CASSAGGNEQYF.